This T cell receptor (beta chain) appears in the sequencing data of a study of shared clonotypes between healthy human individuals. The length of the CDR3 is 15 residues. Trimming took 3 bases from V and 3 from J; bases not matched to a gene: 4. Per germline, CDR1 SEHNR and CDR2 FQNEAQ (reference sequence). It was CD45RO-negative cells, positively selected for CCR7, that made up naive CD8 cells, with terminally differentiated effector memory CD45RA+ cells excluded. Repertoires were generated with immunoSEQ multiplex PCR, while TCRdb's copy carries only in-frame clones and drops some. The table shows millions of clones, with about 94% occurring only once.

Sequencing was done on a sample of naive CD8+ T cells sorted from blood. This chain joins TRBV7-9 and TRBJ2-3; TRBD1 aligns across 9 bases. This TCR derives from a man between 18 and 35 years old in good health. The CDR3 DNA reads TGTGCCAGCAGCTTGAGACAGGGGGTTACAGATACGCAGTATTTT. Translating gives CASSLRQGVTDTQYF.